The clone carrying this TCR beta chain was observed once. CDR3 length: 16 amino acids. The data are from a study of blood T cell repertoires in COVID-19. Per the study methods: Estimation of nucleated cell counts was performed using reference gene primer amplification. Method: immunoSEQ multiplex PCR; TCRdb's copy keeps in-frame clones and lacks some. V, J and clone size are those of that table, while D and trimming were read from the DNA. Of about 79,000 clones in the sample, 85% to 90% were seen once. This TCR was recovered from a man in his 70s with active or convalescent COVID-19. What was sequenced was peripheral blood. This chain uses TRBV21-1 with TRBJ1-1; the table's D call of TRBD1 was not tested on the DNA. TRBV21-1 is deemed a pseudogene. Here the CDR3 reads CASSKGDRGRGTEAFF. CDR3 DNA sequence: TGTGCCAGCAGCAAAGGGGACAGGGGTAGGGGCACTGAAGCTTTCTTT.